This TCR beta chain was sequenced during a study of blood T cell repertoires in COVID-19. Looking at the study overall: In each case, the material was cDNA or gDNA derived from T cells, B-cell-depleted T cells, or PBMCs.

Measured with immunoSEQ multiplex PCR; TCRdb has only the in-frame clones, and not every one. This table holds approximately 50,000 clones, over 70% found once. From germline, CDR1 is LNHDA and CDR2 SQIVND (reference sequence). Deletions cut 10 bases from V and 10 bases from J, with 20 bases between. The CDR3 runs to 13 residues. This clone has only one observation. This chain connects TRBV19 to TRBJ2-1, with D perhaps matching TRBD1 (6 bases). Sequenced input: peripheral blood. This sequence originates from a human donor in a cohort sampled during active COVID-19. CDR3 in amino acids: CANKTGSRAEQFF. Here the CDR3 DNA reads TGTGCCAACAAGACAGGTTCGCGCGCGGAGCAGTTCTTC.